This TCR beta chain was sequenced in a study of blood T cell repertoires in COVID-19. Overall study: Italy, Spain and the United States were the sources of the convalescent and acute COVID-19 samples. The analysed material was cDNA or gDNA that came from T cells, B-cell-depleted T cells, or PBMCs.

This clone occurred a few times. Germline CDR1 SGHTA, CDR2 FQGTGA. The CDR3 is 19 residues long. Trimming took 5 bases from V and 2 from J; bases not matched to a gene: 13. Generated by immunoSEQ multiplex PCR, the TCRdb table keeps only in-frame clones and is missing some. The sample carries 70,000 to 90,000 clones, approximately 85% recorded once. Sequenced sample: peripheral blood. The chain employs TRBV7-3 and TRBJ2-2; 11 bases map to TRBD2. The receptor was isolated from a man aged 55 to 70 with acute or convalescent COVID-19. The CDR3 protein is CASSPLGGSGGANTGELFF. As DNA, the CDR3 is TGTGCCAGCAGCCCCCTCGGTGGTAGCGGGGGGGCCAACACCGGGGAGCTGTTTTTT.